Presented here are 4 T cell receptor beta chains from one specimen sequenced in a study of T-cell memory formation after mild COVID-19 (dated by TCRdb to 2020 to 2023). Library construction relied on 5' RACE. Instrument used: Illumina NovaSeq 6000. TCRdb reprocessing: public reads trimmed at Q25 with fastp, clones called with MiXCR, in-frame beta chains kept. Rows are combined by CDR3 protein, so each entry shows the most common genes and DNA. The sample yields under 250,000 distinct CDR3 sequences; 10% were counted once. The top ten clones comprise around 3.3% of the sample. The sequencing sample was made of PBMCs or a T cell subset sorted from them (not recorded which). These receptors all stem from a man aged 18 to 35 who had mild COVID-19 (a few samples of this study predate the infection). The sample titles of this study are shuffled in the database, so cell type and time point are left out; the donor was told from shared clones.

V usage is TRBV5-6 and J usage is TRBJ2-5; D gene uncertain. V gave up 0 bases and J gave up 7 bases, with 7 bases separating them. This CDR3 comprises 12 residues. Germline-derived CDR1 and CDR2 are SGHDT and YYEEEE. This CDR3 is CASSLADATQYF. For the CDR3, the DNA is TGTGCCAGCAGCTTGGCAGATGCGACCCAGTACTTC.

The chain's CDR3 is CASSPGSNSYEQYF. The CDR3 nucleotides read TGTGCCAGCAGTCCCGGGTCTAACTCCTACGAGCAGTACTTC. This chain connects TRBV7-3 to TRBJ2-7, with D hard to call. The germline V gene has CDR1 SGHTA and CDR2 FQGTGA. Trimming took off 6 bases at V and 0 bases at J, with 12 bases between the two ends. The CDR3 sequence is 14 residues long.

The chain recombines TRBV6-2 or TRBV6-3 with TRBJ1-2, with 7 bases that match TRBD1. Looked up from germline, CDR1 is MNHEY and CDR2 is SVGEGT. The junction had 13 bases not matched to a gene; V was cut back by 4 bases and J by 8 bases. The CDR3 consists of 15 residues. The CDR3 DNA follows: TGTGCCAGCAGTTCCAGAGGGGGCACCCTACGGGGCTACACCTTC. Its translation is CASSSRGGTLRGYTF.

This chain uses TRBV5-6 with TRBJ1-4, with D possibly TRBD1 on 5 matching bases. Germline values: CDR1 SGHDT, CDR2 YYEEEE. V shed 4 bases and J shed 4 bases, with 11 bases lying between them. The CDR3 is 14 residues long. CDR3 region: CASSLQGDNEKLFF. Written as DNA, the CDR3 is TGTGCCAGCAGCCTGCAGGGTGATAATGAAAAACTGTTTTTT.